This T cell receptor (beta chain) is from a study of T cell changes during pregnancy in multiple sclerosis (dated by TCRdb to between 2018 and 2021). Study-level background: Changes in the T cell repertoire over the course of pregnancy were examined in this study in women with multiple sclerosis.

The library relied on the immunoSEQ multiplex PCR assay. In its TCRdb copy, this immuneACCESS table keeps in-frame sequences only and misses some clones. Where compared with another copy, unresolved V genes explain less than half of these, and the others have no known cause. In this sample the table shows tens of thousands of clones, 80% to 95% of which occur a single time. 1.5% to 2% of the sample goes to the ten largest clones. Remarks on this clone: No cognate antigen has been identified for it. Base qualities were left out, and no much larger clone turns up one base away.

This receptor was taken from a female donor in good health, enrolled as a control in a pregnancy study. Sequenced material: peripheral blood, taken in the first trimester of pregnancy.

The CDR3 has the sequence CASSSGAGQPQHF. The DNA sequence is TGTGCCAGCAGTTCAGGGGCAGGGCAGCCCCAGCATTTT. The rearranged segments are TRBV28 and TRBJ1-5; a tentative D call is TRBD1 (6 bases match). Taken from the germline V gene, the CDR1 and CDR2 loops are MDHEN and SYDVKM. Between the V and J ends, shortened by 4 bases and 7 bases respectively, the junction contains 11 bases. Including cysteine and phenylalanine, the CDR3 has 13 amino acids. Just CDR3 DNA is preserved here, 39 bases in frame from base 1.